This is a list of T cell receptor beta chains from one sample in a study of OX40 agonist ivuxolimab in advanced cancers. TCRdb keeps only in-frame clones here, not all; method: immunoSEQ multiplex PCR. Of more than 75,000 clones detected, over 75% appear once; the ten largest clones hold 0.25% to 0.4%. The specimen comprised CD4+ or CD8+ T cells sorted from blood, sampled in a trial of the OX40 agonist ivuxolimab. These receptors came from an adult with an advanced solid tumor such as melanoma, head and neck, liver or kidney cancer. CDR3s include the opening cysteine and the closing phenylalanine or tryptophan. D genes are given only for firm matches. Some rows have no size entry. The others give once, few or many, or a class for an expanded clone.

J: TRBJ1-2; D: .; V: TRBV9; size: .; DNA: TGTGCCAGCAGCGGAGGGGTCGGGTCGGACTATGGCTACACCTTC; CDR3: CASSGGVGSDYGYTF
J: TRBJ2-3; D: .; V: TRBV5-1; size: .; DNA: TGCGCCAGCAGCTTTATCGGGATCACAGATACGCAGTATTTT; CDR3: CASSFIGITDTQYF
J: TRBJ2-1; D: TRBD2; V: TRBV11-2; size: .; DNA: TGTGCCAGCAGCTTAGTAGGGGGACTAGCGGGAAAGGATGAGCAGTTCTTC; CDR3: CASSLVGGLAGKDEQFF
J: TRBJ1-1; D: TRBD1; V: TRBV5-1; size: .; DNA: TGCGCCAGCAGTCCCCGGACAGGGATGAACACTGAAGCTTTCTTT; CDR3: CASSPRTGMNTEAFF
J: TRBJ1-5; D: TRBD1; V: TRBV6-1; size: .; DNA: TGTGCCAGCAGTGGACAGGGGGGGGGCAATCAGCCCCAGCATTTT; CDR3: CASSGQGGGNQPQHF
J: TRBJ2-4; D: .; V: TRBV18; size: .; DNA: TGTGCCAGCTCGACGGACAGTGTCCTAGCCAAAAACATTCAGTACTTC; CDR3: CASSTDSVLAKNIQYF
J: TRBJ1-1; D: TRBD1; V: TRBV5-1; size: .; DNA: TGCGCCAGCAGCACGGGACAGGGGAGAATGAACACTGAAGCTTTCTTT; CDR3: CASSTGQGRMNTEAFF
J: TRBJ1-5; D: .; V: TRBV10-3; size: .; DNA: TGTGCCATCAGTGAGGGCAATAATCAGCCCCAGCATTTT; CDR3: CAISEGNNQPQHF
J: TRBJ1-3; D: .; V: TRBV5-1; size: .; DNA: TGCGCCAGCAGCTTGGTCGCAGGGTCAAACACCATATATTTT; CDR3: CASSLVAGSNTIYF
J: TRBJ1-5; D: .; V: TRBV7-2; size: .; DNA: TGTGCCAGCAGTCCGACAGCCGGGATAGGGCAGCCCCAGCATTTT; CDR3: CASSPTAGIGQPQHF
J: TRBJ1-5; D: .; V: TRBV28; size: .; DNA: TGTGCCAGCACCAGGGGTTACCAGCCCCAGCATTTT; CDR3: CASTRGYQPQHF
J: TRBJ2-3; D: .; V: TRBV11-3; size: .; DNA: TGTGCCAGCAGCCTCCGACCCCCCACAGATACGCAGTATTTT; CDR3: CASSLRPPTDTQYF
J: TRBJ2-3; D: TRBD2; V: TRBV4-2; size: .; DNA: TGTGCCAGCAGCCGAGCGGGGGGGAGCACAGATACGCAGTATTTT; CDR3: CASSRAGGSTDTQYF
J: TRBJ2-7; D: .; V: TRBV25-1; size: .; DNA: TGTGCCAGCACTGGACACCTTTACGAGCAGTACTTC; CDR3: CASTGHLYEQYF
J: TRBJ1-2; D: TRBD1; V: TRBV6-4; size: .; DNA: TGTGCCAGCAGTGAGACAGGGGACTATGGCTACACCTTC; CDR3: CASSETGDYGYTF
J: TRBJ1-3; D: .; V: TRBV18; size: once; DNA: TGTGCCAGCTCACGCACGAGGGATTACTCTGGAAACACCATATATTTT; CDR3: CASSRTRDYSGNTIYF
J: TRBJ1-3; D: .; V: TRBV7-2; size: .; DNA: TGTGCCAGCAGCTTAGTGATCGGGAACACCATATATTTT; CDR3: CASSLVIGNTIYF
J: TRBJ2-1; D: .; V: TRBV20-1; size: .; DNA: TGCAGTGCTAGGAAGGGCGAACAGTTCTTC; CDR3: CSARKGEQFF
J: TRBJ2-1; D: .; V: TRBV5-4; size: .; DNA: TGTGCCAGCTCAATGCACAATACCTACAATGAGCAGTTCTTC; CDR3: CASSMHNTYNEQFF
J: TRBJ2-2; D: TRBD2; V: TRBV27; size: .; DNA: TGTGCCAGCAGTTCTAGCGGGAGGGCGGTCAACGGCGGGGAGCTGTTTTTT; CDR3: CASSSSGRAVNGGELFF
J: TRBJ1-6; D: TRBD1; V: TRBV9; size: .; DNA: TGTGCCAGCAGCGTAGGTAGCACAGGGGATAATTCACCCCTCCACTTT; CDR3: CASSVGSTGDNSPLHF
J: TRBJ2-5; D: .; V: TRBV4-3; size: .; DNA: TGCGCCAGCAGCCAAGACACCCAAGAGACCCAGTACTTC; CDR3: CASSQDTQETQYF
J: TRBJ2-3; D: TRBD2; V: TRBV4-1; size: .; DNA: TGCGCCAGCAGCCAAGGAAGACTAGCGGGGCCCCGCACAGATACGCAGTATTTT; CDR3: CASSQGRLAGPRTDTQYF
J: TRBJ2-1; D: .; V: TRBV28; size: .; DNA: TGTGCCAGCAGTTTATCCCCTAGGCCCGGTGGCAATGAGCAGTTCTTC; CDR3: CASSLSPRPGGNEQFF
J: TRBJ2-2; D: TRBD1; V: TRBV5-1; size: .; DNA: TGCGCCAGCAGCCCTAGACAGGGAGCGAACACCGGGGAGCTGTTTTTT; CDR3: CASSPRQGANTGELFF
J: TRBJ1-2; D: TRBD1; V: TRBV6-6; size: .; DNA: TGTGCCAGCAGTTACTCCGGGGACAGAATGCGCTACACCTTC; CDR3: CASSYSGDRMRYTF
J: TRBJ1-5; D: TRBD1; V: TRBV2; size: .; DNA: TGTGCCAGCAGCTACTCGGGACAGACGAATCAGCCCCAGCATTTT; CDR3: CASSYSGQTNQPQHF
J: TRBJ1-4; D: .; V: TRBV6-5; size: .; DNA: TGTGCCAGCACCGCCTATAGACAGAACCGTGGGGAACTGTTTTTT; CDR3: CASTAYRQNRGELFF
J: TRBJ2-5; D: .; V: TRBV7-8; size: .; DNA: TGTGCCAGCAGTATCAGGTTGGGGCCAGAGACCCAGTACTTC; CDR3: CASSIRLGPETQYF
J: TRBJ1-1; D: .; V: TRBV29-1; size: .; DNA: TGCAGCGCCCCGGGGGCAAATAGAGGCGCCACGGCTTTCTTT; CDR3: CSAPGANRGATAFF
J: TRBJ2-7; D: .; V: TRBV5-1; size: .; DNA: TGCGCCAGCAGCCGCGACAGAGCCTACGAGCAGTACTTC; CDR3: CASSRDRAYEQYF
J: TRBJ2-1; D: TRBD1; V: TRBV30; size: .; DNA: TGTGCCTGGAGTGCTACAGGGGTTATCGGGAATGAGCAGTTCTTC; CDR3: CAWSATGVIGNEQFF
J: TRBJ1-1; D: .; V: TRBV6-6; size: .; DNA: TGTGCCAGCAGTACGCAGGGGATCAGAATGAACACTGAAGCTTTCTTT; CDR3: CASSTQGIRMNTEAFF
J: TRBJ1-5; D: .; V: TRBV28; size: .; DNA: TGTGCCACTGGGGGAGAGCAAAGCAATCAGCCCCAGCATTTT; CDR3: CATGGEQSNQPQHF
J: TRBJ2-5; D: TRBD2; V: TRBV5-4; size: .; DNA: TGTGCCAGCAGCCCTGCCACTAGCGGGAGGGGAGAGACCCAGTACTTC; CDR3: CASSPATSGRGETQYF
J: TRBJ1-2; D: .; V: TRBV6-6; size: .; DNA: TGTGCCAGCACTTCCGGGACGGCTAACTATGGCTACACCTTC; CDR3: CASTSGTANYGYTF
J: TRBJ1-6; D: .; V: TRBV13; size: .; DNA: TGTGCCAGCCAACACACAGGGTATTCACCCCTCCACTTT; CDR3: CASQHTGYSPLHF
J: TRBJ2-5; D: .; V: TRBV7-8; size: .; DNA: TGTGCCAGCAGCTTAGGCCCCCAAGAGACCCAGTACTTC; CDR3: CASSLGPQETQYF
J: TRBJ1-5; D: .; V: TRBV19; size: .; DNA: TGTGCCAGTAGTACCAGGAAGGGGCTCAATCAGCCCCAGCATTTT; CDR3: CASSTRKGLNQPQHF
J: TRBJ1-1; D: .; V: TRBV9; size: few; DNA: TGTGCCAGCAGCGTAGTGGGACGGATGAACACTGAAGCTTTCTTT; CDR3: CASSVVGRMNTEAFF
J: TRBJ2-5; D: .; V: TRBV7-3; size: .; DNA: TGTGCCAGCAGCTTAGCCGGGACGCAGGTCCAAGAGACCCAGTACTTC; CDR3: CASSLAGTQVQETQYF
J: TRBJ1-2; D: TRBD1; V: TRBV15; size: .; DNA: TGTGCCACCAGCATGGATTACGACAGGGTAGGCTATGGCTACACCTTC; CDR3: CATSMDYDRVGYGYTF